This T cell receptor beta chain was identified during a study of tumor-infiltrating lymphocytes in localized non-small cell lung cancer. Turning to the study itself: Several tumor histologies, both smoking statuses, and some post-neoadjuvant chemotherapy samples were included.

The protocol was immunoSEQ multiplex PCR, while the TCRdb copy is restricted to in-frame clones and leaves out a portion. The data contain 7,200 or so clones, around 60% of them singletons. Overall study findings and caveats: Available tissue quantity limited TCR sequencing to a patient subset. Tumors had more T cell infiltration than uninvolved lung, per TCRbeta sequencing and CD3 counts.

In the case of this clone: Its matching antigen is unknown.

The specimen was lung tumor tissue. The sequence came from a human donor with non-small cell lung cancer.

CDR3 region: CASRPTGNTGELFF. For the CDR3, the DNA is TGTGCCAGCAGACCGACAGGGAACACCGGGGAGCTGTTTTTT. V is TRBV7-2 and J is TRBJ2-2; weak D call: TRBD1 (6 bases). This CDR3 contains 14 residues. Deletions cut 6 bases from V and 1 base from J, with 9 bases between. CDR1 and CDR2 (germline): SGHTA, FQGNSA.